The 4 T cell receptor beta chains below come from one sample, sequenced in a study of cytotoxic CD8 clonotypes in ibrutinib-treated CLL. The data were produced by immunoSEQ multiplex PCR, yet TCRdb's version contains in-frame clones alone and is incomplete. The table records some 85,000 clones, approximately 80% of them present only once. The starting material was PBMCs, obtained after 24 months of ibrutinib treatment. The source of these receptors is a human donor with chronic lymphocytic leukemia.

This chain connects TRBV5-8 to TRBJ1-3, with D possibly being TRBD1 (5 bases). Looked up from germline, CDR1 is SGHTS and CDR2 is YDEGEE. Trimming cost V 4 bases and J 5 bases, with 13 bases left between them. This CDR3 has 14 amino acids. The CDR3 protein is CASSPGLGRNTIYF. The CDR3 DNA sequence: TGTGCCAGCAGCCCTGGACTGGGACGAAACACCATATATTTT. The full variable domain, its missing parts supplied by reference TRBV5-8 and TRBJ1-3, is EAGVTQSPTHLIKTRGQQATLRCSPISGHTSVYWYQQALGLGLQFLLWYDEGEERNRGNFPPRFSGRQFPNYSSELNVNALELEDSALYLCASSPGLGRNTIYFGEGSWLTVV.

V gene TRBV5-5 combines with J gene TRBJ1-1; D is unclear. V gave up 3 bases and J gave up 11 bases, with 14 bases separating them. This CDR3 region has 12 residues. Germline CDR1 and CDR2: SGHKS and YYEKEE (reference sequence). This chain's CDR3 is CASSSDARRAFF. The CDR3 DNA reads TGTGCCAGCAGCTCGGACGCCCGGAGGGCTTTCTTT.

The CDR3 loop is CASSRSDSISEKLFF. DNA for the CDR3: TGTGCCAGCTCCCGCTCTGACAGTATATCCGAAAAACTGTTTTTT. The chain is built from TRBV18 and TRBJ1-4, with D tentatively TRBD1 (5 bases). Trimming took off 6 bases at V and 8 bases at J, with 19 bases between the two ends. Germline values: CDR1 KGHSH, CDR2 LQKENI. The CDR3 length is 15 residues.

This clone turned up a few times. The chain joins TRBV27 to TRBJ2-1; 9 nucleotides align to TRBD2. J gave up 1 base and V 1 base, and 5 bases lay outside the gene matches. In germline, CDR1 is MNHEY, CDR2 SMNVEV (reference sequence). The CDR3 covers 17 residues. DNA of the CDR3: TGTGCCAGCAGTTTATGGAGCGGGGGGACTTCCTACAATGAGCAGTTCTTC. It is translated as CASSLWSGGTSYNEQFF.